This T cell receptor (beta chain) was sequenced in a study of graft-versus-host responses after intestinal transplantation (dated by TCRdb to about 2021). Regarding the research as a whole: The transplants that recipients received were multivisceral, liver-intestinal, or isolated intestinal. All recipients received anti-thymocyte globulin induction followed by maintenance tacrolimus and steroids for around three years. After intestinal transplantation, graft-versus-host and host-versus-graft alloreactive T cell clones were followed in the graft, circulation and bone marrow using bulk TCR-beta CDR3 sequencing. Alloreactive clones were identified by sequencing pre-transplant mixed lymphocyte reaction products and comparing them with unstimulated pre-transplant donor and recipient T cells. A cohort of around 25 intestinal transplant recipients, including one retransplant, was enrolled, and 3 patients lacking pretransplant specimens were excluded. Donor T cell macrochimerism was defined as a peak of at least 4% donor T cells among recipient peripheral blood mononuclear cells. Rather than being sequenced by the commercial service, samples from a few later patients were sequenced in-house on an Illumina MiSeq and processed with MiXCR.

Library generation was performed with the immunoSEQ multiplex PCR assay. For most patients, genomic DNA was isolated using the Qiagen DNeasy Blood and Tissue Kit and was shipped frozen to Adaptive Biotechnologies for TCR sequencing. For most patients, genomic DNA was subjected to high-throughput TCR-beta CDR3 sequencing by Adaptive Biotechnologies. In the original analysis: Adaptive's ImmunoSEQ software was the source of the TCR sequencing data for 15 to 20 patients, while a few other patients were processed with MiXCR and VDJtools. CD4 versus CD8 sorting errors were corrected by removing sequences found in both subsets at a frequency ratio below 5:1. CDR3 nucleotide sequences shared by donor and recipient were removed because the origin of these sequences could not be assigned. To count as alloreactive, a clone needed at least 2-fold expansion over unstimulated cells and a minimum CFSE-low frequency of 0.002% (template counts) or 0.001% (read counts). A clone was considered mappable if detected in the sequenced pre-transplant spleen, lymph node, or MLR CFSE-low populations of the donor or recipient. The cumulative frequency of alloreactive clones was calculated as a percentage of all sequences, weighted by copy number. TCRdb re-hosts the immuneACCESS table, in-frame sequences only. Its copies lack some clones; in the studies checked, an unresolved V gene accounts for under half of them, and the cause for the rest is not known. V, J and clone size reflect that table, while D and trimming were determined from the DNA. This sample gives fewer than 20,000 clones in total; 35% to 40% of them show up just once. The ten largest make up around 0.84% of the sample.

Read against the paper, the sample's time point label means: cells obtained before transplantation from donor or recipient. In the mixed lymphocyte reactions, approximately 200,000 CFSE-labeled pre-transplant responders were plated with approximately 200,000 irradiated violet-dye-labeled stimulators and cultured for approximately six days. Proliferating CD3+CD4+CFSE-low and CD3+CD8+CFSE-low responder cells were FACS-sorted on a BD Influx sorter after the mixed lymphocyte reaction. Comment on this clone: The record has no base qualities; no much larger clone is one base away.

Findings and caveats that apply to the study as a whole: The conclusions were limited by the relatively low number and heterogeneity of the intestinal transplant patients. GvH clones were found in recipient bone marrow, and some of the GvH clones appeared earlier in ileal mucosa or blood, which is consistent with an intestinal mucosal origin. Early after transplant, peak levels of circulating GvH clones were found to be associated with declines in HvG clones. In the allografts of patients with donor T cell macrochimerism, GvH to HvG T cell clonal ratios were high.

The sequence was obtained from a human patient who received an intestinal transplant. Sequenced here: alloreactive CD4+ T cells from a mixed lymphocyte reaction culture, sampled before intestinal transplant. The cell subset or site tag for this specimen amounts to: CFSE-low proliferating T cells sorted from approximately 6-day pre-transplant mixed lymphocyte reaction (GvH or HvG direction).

The CDR3 region has the sequence CASSFGRRNTEAFF. The DNA sequence is given as TGTGCCAGCAGCTTTGGACGGCGGAACACTGAAGCTTTCTTT. The chain was built from TRBV11-2 and TRBJ1-1; the D gene lacks a confident call. Based on the germline V gene, the CDR1 and CDR2 sequences are SGHAT and FQNNGV. From the cysteine up to the phenylalanine, the CDR3 has a length of 14 residues. The retained sequence is limited to the CDR3, 42 bases, with the frame set at the first base. Between the V and J ends, shortened by 3 bases and 1 base respectively, the junction contains 9 bases.